The clone carrying this TCR beta chain was picked up one time. This same CDR3 is encoded by further DNA sequences in the sample. Trimming pared 0 bases from V and 3 bases from J, leaving 6 bases between. This CDR3 is built from 13 residues. The germline gives CDR1 SGHRS, CDR2 YFSETQ. The primer mix had 60 Vbeta and 13 Jbeta primers. Sequenced by immunoSEQ multiplex PCR; TCRdb stores in-frame clones only, minus some. The repertoire holds more than 110,000 clones, with over 75% as singletons. This record belongs to a study of cytomegalovirus exposure and HLA in healthy donors. The J gene is TRBJ1-2, the V gene TRBV5-1; D may be TRBD1 (6 bases). Sequenced: PBMCs. This TCR was recovered from a female donor in good health and CMV-seronegative. The CDR3 sequence is CASSLEGDYGYTF. The CDR3 bases are TGCGCCAGCAGCTTGGAGGGGGACTATGGCTACACCTTC. Drawing the rest from reference TRBV5-1 and TRBJ1-2, the complete variable domain is KAGVTQTPRYLIKTRGQQVTLSCSPISGHRSVSWYQQTPGQGLQFLFEYFSETQRNKGNFPGRFSGRQFSNSRSEMNVSTLELGDSALYLCASSLEGDYGYTFGSGTRLTVV.